This TCR beta chain was captured by sequencing in a study of OX40 agonist ivuxolimab in advanced cancers. Background for the entire study: The costimulatory receptor OX40 (CD134) was targeted by ivuxolimab, a fully human IgG2 agonistic monoclonal antibody. Intravenous ivuxolimab was administered to patients every 2 weeks at six dose levels: 0.01, 0.1, 0.3, 1.5, 3 and 10 mg/kg. Of the 50 to 55 dose-escalation patients, hepatocellular carcinoma was present in 19, melanoma in roughly 15, renal cell carcinoma in 9 and head and neck cancer in 9. In the dose-escalation cohort, 70% to 90% of patients were male, and the mean age was roughly 60 years with a range of roughly 20 to 79. Prior anti-PD-1, anti-PD-L1 or anti-CTLA-4 therapy was permitted, and checkpoint inhibitors had been received by about two fifths of dose-escalation patients. Three dose-escalation patients achieved partial responses, one with hepatocellular carcinoma and two with cutaneous melanoma. Peripheral TCRbeta sequencing aimed to test whether ivuxolimab altered TCR sequence diversity and caused clonal T-cell expansion. The monotherapy dose-escalation portion (N of about 47 patients) of the phase I ivuxolimab trial is reported in the paper.

Patients with autoimmune disease history or receiving systemic immunosuppression were excluded from the trial. In every dose cohort, peripheral blood was drawn for TCR sequencing at baseline, cycle 4 day 1, and cycle 7 day 1. Samples were obtained from an open-label, multicenter, first-in-human phase I dose-escalation trial of ivuxolimab. The trial enrolled adults with locally advanced or metastatic head and neck squamous cell, hepatocellular, melanoma or renal cell carcinoma. Before TCR sequencing, CD4+ and CD8+ T cells were separately sorted from peripheral blood. From its cysteine to its phenylalanine, the CDR3 spans 16 amino acids. Of all the DNA, just the CDR3 is kept, 48 bases in frame from base 1. Here V drops 5 bases and J drops 1 base, and the junction holds 8 bases not matched to any gene. CDR1 and CDR2 were assigned from the germline V gene as SNHLY and FYNNEI. To sequence the TCRbeta CDR3 region, genomic DNA was isolated from the sorted cells. TCRbeta CDR3 regions were sequenced using the immunoSEQ Assay. TCRdb re-hosts the immuneACCESS table, in-frame sequences only. Its copies lack some clones; in the studies checked, an unresolved V gene accounts for under half of them, and the cause for the rest is not known. Counted in this sample were roughly 19,000 clones; about four fifths of them appeared once. The top ten hold 3.8% of the sample.

Overall study results and their limits: After ivuxolimab, expanded clones were on average more numerous among CD8+ T cells than among CD4+ T cells. In the 0.1-3.0 mg/kg groups, partial responders had among the lowest normalized peripheral clonal expansion, particularly in CD8+ T cells. Antigen specificity was not determined for the clonally expanded peripheral T cells. Low levels of normalized T-cell clonal expansion were also seen in some nonresponding patients. At doses from 0.1 to 3.0 mg/kg, clonal expansion was seen in both CD4+ and CD8+ blood T cells between baseline and week 6.

As regards this clone: What antigen it recognizes has not been identified. No much larger clonotype is one base removed from it; base qualities were not supplied.

Source: CD4+ or CD8+ T cells sorted from blood, taken in a trial of the OX40 agonist ivuxolimab. The chain is encoded by TRBV2 joined to TRBJ2-1, with TRBD2 matching 7 junction bases. The receptor was isolated from an adult with an advanced solid tumor such as melanoma, head and neck, liver or kidney cancer. The CDR3 has the sequence CASSWEGLGSYNEQFF. The bases are TGTGCCAGCAGTTGGGAGGGCCTCGGGTCCTACAATGAGCAGTTCTTC.